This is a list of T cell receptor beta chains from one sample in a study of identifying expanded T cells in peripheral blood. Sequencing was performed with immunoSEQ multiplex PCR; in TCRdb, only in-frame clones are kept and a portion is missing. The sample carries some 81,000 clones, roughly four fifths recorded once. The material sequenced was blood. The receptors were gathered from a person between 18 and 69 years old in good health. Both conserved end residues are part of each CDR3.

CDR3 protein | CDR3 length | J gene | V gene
CASSGDIPGGGYTF | 14 | TRBJ1-2 | TRBV5-1
CASSYSGGNREKLFF | 15 | TRBJ1-4 | TRBV6-5
CASSTPGTSGYEQYF | 15 | TRBJ2-7 | TRBV27
CASSEFQAREYGYTF | 15 | TRBJ1-2 | TRBV25-1
CASASGVSGNTIYF | 14 | TRBJ1-3 | TRBV6-5
CASSLWDSSYNEQFF | 15 | TRBJ2-1 | TRBV28
CASSIGPQGYEQYF | 14 | TRBJ2-7 | TRBV19
CASLPTSSYNEQFF | 14 | TRBJ2-1 | TRBV11-2
CASSVLDTQYF | 11 | TRBJ2-3 | TRBV5-6
CASSSQAGNQPQHF | 14 | TRBJ1-5 | TRBV6-5
CASSSLRQGGETQYF | 15 | TRBJ2-5 | TRBV6-1
CASSRVLFYELQHF | 14 | TRBJ1-5 | TRBV28
CASSRQGYEQFF | 12 | TRBJ2-1 | TRBV19
CASSRERAANEKLFF | 15 | TRBJ1-4 | TRBV2
CASSPSGGTDTQYF | 14 | TRBJ2-3 | TRBV7-9
CASSRRDRGISLLGEKLFF | 19 | TRBJ1-4 | TRBV19
CASSMVGGTQYF | 12 | TRBJ2-3 | TRBV19
CASSRRAQETQYF | 13 | TRBJ2-5 | TRBV27
CASSKWGFTDTQYF | 14 | TRBJ2-3 | TRBV21-1
CATLDTGGREGNEKLFF | 17 | TRBJ1-4 | TRBV10-3
CASRTSGSSYEQYF | 14 | TRBJ2-7 | TRBV19
CASSSSRGDEQFF | 13 | TRBJ2-1 | TRBV7-9
CASSQFILVGDNEQFF | 16 | TRBJ2-1 | TRBV4-3
CASSLVQGRNEQFF | 14 | TRBJ2-1 | TRBV7-2
CATSRDTLQYNEQFF | 15 | TRBJ2-1 | TRBV15
CASSFKQGGNTEAFF | 15 | TRBJ1-1 | TRBV7-2
CASTPGSLNYGYTF | 14 | TRBJ1-2 | TRBV28
CASSPNLAVTQETQYF | 16 | TRBJ2-5 | TRBV7-2
CASRPTSGRGYEQYF | 15 | TRBJ2-7 | TRBV6-5
CASSSQGTTGELFF | 14 | TRBJ2-2 | TRBV11-3
CASSLDRGDEQFF | 13 | TRBJ2-1 | TRBV7-6
CASSLEPYEQYF | 12 | TRBJ2-7 | TRBV7-2
CASRPGTGVFGANVLTF | 17 | TRBJ2-6 | TRBV28
CASSSGQGSTEAFF | 14 | TRBJ1-1 | TRBV28
CASKRDLAKNIQYF | 14 | TRBJ2-4 | TRBV5-1
CASSADSGNTIYF | 13 | TRBJ1-3 | TRBV11-2
CASSPRDRGLRVGTTEAFF | 19 | TRBJ1-1 | TRBV7-9
CASSIRQGAETQYF | 14 | TRBJ2-5 | TRBV9
CASSYKGVREQYF | 13 | TRBJ2-7 | TRBV13
CASSPESDEQYF | 12 | TRBJ2-7 | TRBV18
CASSLARDPWGNQPQHF | 17 | TRBJ1-5 | TRBV11-2
CASSPSGLNYNEQFF | 15 | TRBJ2-1 | TRBV18
CASSQEDHRGSYEQYF | 16 | TRBJ2-7 | TRBV4-1
CASSYRTSGAHNEQFF | 16 | TRBJ2-1 | TRBV6-5
CASSPPGQGLYEQYF | 15 | TRBJ2-7 | TRBV18
CATPGGALKYF | 11 | TRBJ2-7 | TRBV19
CATSGSGTSGRSASEQYF | 18 | TRBJ2-7 | TRBV15
CASSMERGTETQYF | 14 | TRBJ2-5 | TRBV5-6
CASSLGQGRNEQFF | 14 | TRBJ2-1 | TRBV5-1